This T cell receptor (beta chain) was profiled in a study of cytomegalovirus exposure and HLA in healthy donors (dated by TCRdb to 2016 to 2017). As for the study more broadly: According to an earlier analysis of 550 to 750 of the donors, about 179 million T cells yielded 95 million to 140 million unique TCR beta sequences and 250 to 350 Gb of sequence data. Roughly five DR-DQ haplotypes were treated as single units for association and clustering because of strong linkage in the cohort. In a later genetic analysis, genome-wide SNP genotypes for about three fifths of the roughly 670 donors were used, and that subset was treated as a discovery cohort. Of the approximately 400 genotyped donors, approximately 82% fell in the genetic ancestry cluster associated with self-reported Caucasian donors. High-throughput TCR immunosequencing, statistical association of individual TCRs with disease status, and machine learning were combined to predict cytomegalovirus infection status. An earlier analysis of about 600 of the donors used high-throughput TCR beta sequencing to judge whether each TCR beta V gene segment behaved as functional or pseudogenic. Every repertoire in the discovery cohort had been generated on one and the same sequencing platform. Across about 380 genotyped donors of the cohort, an average of roughly 250,000 unique TCR beta nucleotide sequences per donor were sequenced, and 15% to 20% of those sequences were non-productive. Donor age, sex, ethnicity and CMV serostatus were collected together with the repertoire data. Both class I and class II loci were covered by HLA typing, at four-digit resolution. Rather than using new phenotypic data, the later analysis identified candidate immune exposures from TCR beta sequences and from how often those sequences occurred across donors. In addition to the first cohort of around 670 subjects, a separate validation cohort of 120 different subjects was used. The study aimed to test whether cataloging public T cell receptors could reveal signatures of past pathogen exposure. The number of donors typed differed by locus, with 629-630 for A, B, C, DRB1 and DQB1, 522 for DQA1, about 610 for DPA1, and some 440 for DPB1. The study profiled the T cell repertoires of approximately 700 subjects by immunosequencing and related them to cytomegalovirus serostatus. An early release that covered around 590 HLA-typed donors contained approximately 300 gigabases of sequencing data and 65 million to 100 million unique TCR sequences. In a later analysis, previously published TCR beta repertoires from several hundred donors were re-analyzed and high-resolution HLA genotyping was added so that TCR occurrence patterns could be studied.

The library was made by the immunoSEQ multiplex PCR assay. A mixture of 60 forward primers for TCR Vbeta segments and 13 reverse primers for TCR Jbeta segments was used in the multiplex PCR. The CDR3 region of rearranged TCR beta genes was amplified from genomic DNA with a multiplex PCR assay. Amplified TCR beta libraries were sequenced as 87-base-pair reads on the Illumina HiSeq System. As for the authors' bioinformatics: In a later analysis, some 80 million unique TCR beta chains were counted across the approximately 670 repertoires, and around 10 million of these chains were shared by at least two donors. Raw reads were error-corrected and collapsed into unique sequences with a nearest-neighbor algorithm that merged closely related sequences to remove PCR and sequencing errors. To assign V, D and J gene segments, CDR3 sequences were aligned to IMGT reference sequences. For a sequence to be retained, a match of at least six nucleotides to both a V gene segment and a J gene segment was required. A rearrangement was called productive if the CDR3 had no stop codons and remained in frame with V and J, and every other rearrangement was called non-productive. CDR3 was defined according to IMGT convention as the region running from the second conserved V-encoded cysteine to the conserved J-encoded phenylalanine. The earlier analysis of some 550 of the donors excluded any sequence lacking an unambiguous match to a single V gene segment. An earlier analysis of 500 to 600 of the donors classified V segments as functional when productive rearrangements were above 56.7% and as segregating when the standard deviation between donors was above 5%. To diagnose cytomegalovirus status from the catalog of TCR beta chain sequences, a statistical classification framework was built. In a later analysis, V and J genes were assigned by comparing TCR nucleotide sequences against IMGT/GENE-DB human TR gene sequences. The TCRdist pipeline was used in a later analysis to assign CDR3 sequences and most-parsimonious VDJ recombination scenarios. A later analysis defined each TCR beta chain by its CDR3 amino acid sequence plus V-gene family, and excluded reads lacking a unique V-gene family. To address suspected cross-contamination and a sequencing artifact, a later analysis removed under 600 highly shared, low-generation-probability nucleotide sequences. In a later analysis, a clonal expansion index for each public chain was calculated from normalized within-repertoire ranks of inferred template counts. A later analysis computed generation probabilities with a VDJ recombination model fitted to out-of-frame rearrangements, and checked the results against IGoR. In a later analysis, TCR-TCR, TCR-HLA and TCR-CMV co-occurrence was scored with hypergeometric tests, and a repertoire-size bias correction was applied to TCR pairs. In a later analysis, false discovery rates were estimated by permuting HLA or CMV assignments 20 times. In a later analysis, co-occurring TCRs were grouped using DBSCAN, and TCRdist sequence similarity was added for clustering within HLA-allele-positive subsets. Repertoires with fewer than 30,000 or more than 120,000 public chains, plus five repertoires with anomalous nucleotide sharing, were excluded from co-occurrence clustering. TCRdb mirrors the immuneACCESS table, restricted to in-frame sequences. Some clones are absent from its copies; in checked studies, under half trace to an unresolved V gene, and the reason for the others is unknown. V and J calls and clone size come straight from that table; D and trimming were deduced from the DNA. The sample data list about 110,000 clones, and more than 75% of these were observed just once. Together, the top ten hold 1.5% to 2% of the sample.

The CDR3 contains 16 residues, cysteine and phenylalanine counted. Just CDR3 DNA is preserved here, 48 bases in frame from base 1. V loses 0 bases at its end and J loses 3 bases; junction bases beyond the gene matches: 8. CDR1 and CDR2 were assigned from the germline V gene as LGHNA and YNFKEQ. With regard to this clone: No cognate antigen has been identified for it. The input lacks base qualities; no much larger clone sits a single base away.

In total, around 600 healthy bone marrow donors made up the cohort. Cohort members were all nominally healthy when sampled, although unrecorded immune exposures were likely present. The donor was CMV seronegative and belonged to the group of 350 to 400 seronegative cohort members. A peripheral blood sample was provided by each donor, and peripheral blood mononuclear cells were used for TCR beta sequencing. The Qiagen DNeasy Blood Extraction Kit was used to extract genomic DNA from the blood cell samples. Beyond this particular receptor, the publication reports: In a later analysis, some 18,000 TCR beta sequences were associated with specific HLA alleles at a false discovery rate of 0.05. Most TCR sequences were observed very rarely across donors, whereas some public TCRs were present in many individuals. Because some donors lacked HLA typing at each locus, the association tests relied only on the typed subset. Because the 87-base-pair reads could not distinguish some IMGT-functional V segments, including TRBV6-2 and TRBV6-3, those segments were excluded. A later genetic analysis reported fewer N-insertions in productive TCRs among donors in an Asian-associated ancestry cluster than the approximately 670-donor mean. When HLA alleles, especially DR and DQ, strongly co-occurred, attributing TCR associations to individual alleles was difficult. Three of the identified cytomegalovirus-associated TCR beta chains were confirmed in vitro to be specific for cytomegalovirus antigens. The sequencing pipeline was judged likely to have produced a cluster of highly shared sequence variants as a technical artifact. According to a later analysis, most CMV-associated TCR beta chains appeared to be HLA-restricted, and the HLA associations seemed to be driven largely by CMV exposure. In the study, 164 TCR beta chains were listed as associated with cytomegalovirus. Sequencing depth was assumed to be roughly uniform across donors in the presence/absence analyses, though that assumption may not hold. In a later genetic analysis, a missense DCLRE1C variant was associated with V-gene and J-gene trimming of TCR beta chains, and the association was replicated in an independent cohort. This cohort had only TCR beta chains sequenced, and the lack of alpha or paired-chain data limited which features could be detected. According to a later analysis, TCR association rates differed among HLA loci, with DRB1 alleles showing the most associated TCRs and HLA-C alleles showing the fewest. According to the authors, the approach could potentially be generalized to other disease states and immunological phenotypes. Linkage disequilibrium might explain the correlated functional status among segregating V segments, but an unknown experimental factor could not be excluded. CMV serostatus was the only immune exposure information available for the cohort. The classifier was reported to diagnose cytomegalovirus status with high specificity and sensitivity in both the original cohort and the validation cohort. In a later analysis, HLA-associated TCR beta chains were found to be more clonally expanded and to have lower generation probabilities than equally common non-associated chains. Broadly in line with IMGT annotations, most TCR beta V segments showed up in productive rearrangements about 90% or about 30% of the time in an earlier analysis of several hundred of the donors. According to a later analysis, parvovirus B19, influenza, CMV and Epstein-Barr virus appeared linked to several top co-occurrence clusters. A further reported finding was that TCR beta sequences accurately predicted the HLA-A and HLA-B alleles for most subjects in the first cohort. The earlier analysis of almost 600 of the donors excluded seventeen rarely observed V segments, including chromosome 9 orphons, because counts were too low.

This receptor was identified in a man between 40 and 49 years old in good health and CMV-seronegative. The chain links TRBV4-2 with TRBJ2-7, with 7 bases in between that match TRBD2. The specimen sequenced was PBMCs. At the DNA level, the sequence is TGTGCCAGCAGCCAAGAAGGGCAAGCGGGGCTCTACGAGCAGTACTTC. It translates to CASSQEGQAGLYEQYF.